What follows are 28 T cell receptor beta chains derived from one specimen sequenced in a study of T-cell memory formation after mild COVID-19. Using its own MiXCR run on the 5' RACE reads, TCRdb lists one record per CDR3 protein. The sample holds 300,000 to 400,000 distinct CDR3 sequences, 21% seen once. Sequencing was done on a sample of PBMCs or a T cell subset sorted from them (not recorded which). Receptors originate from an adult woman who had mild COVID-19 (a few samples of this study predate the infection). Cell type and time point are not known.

CDR3 region: CASSPGREAVSGYTF. Here the CDR3 DNA reads TGTGCCAGCTCACCGGGCAGGGAGGCGGTCAGTGGCTACACCTTC. The rearrangement joins TRBV18 to TRBJ1-2, with a weak D call TRBD1 (5 bases). The germline CDR1 and CDR2 sequences are KGHSH and LQKENI. V lost 3 bases to trimming and J lost 7 bases, with 18 bases between them. There are 15 residues in the CDR3.

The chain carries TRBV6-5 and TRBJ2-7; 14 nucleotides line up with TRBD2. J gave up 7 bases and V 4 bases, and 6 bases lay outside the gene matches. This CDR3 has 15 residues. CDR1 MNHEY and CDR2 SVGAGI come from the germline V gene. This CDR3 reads CASSSTSGRVGEQYF. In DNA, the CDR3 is TGTGCCAGCAGTTCGACTAGCGGGAGGGTGGGAGAGCAGTACTTC.

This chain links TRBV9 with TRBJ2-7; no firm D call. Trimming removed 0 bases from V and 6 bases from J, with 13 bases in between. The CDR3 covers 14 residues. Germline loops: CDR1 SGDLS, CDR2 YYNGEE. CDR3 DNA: TGTGCCAGCAGCGTAGGGGGTGGGGTTCGCGAGCAGTACTTC. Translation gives CASSVGGGVREQYF.

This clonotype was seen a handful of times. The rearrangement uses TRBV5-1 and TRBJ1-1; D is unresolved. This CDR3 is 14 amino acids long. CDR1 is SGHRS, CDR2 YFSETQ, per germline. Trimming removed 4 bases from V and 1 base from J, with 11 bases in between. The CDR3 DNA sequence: TGCGCCAGCAGCCAAGAACTGGGGAACACTGAAGCTTTCTTT. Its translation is CASSQELGNTEAFF.

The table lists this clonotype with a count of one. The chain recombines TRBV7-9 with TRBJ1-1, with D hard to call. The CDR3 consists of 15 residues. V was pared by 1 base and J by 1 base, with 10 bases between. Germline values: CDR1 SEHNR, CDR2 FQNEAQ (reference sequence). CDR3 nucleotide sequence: TGTGCCAGCAGCTTAGAACGGAGCCGGAACACTGAAGCTTTCTTT. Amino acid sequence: CASSLERSRNTEAFF.

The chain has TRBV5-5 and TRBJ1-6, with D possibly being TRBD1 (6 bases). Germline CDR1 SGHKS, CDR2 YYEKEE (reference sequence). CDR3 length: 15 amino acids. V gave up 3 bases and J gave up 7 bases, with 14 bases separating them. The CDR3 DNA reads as TGTGCCAGCAGCTACTCGTTACAGGGAAATTCACCCCTCCACTTT. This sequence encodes CASSYSLQGNSPLHF.

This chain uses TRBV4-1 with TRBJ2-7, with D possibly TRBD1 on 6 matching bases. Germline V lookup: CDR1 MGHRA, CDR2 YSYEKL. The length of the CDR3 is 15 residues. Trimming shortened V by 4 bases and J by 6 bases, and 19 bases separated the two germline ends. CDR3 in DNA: TGCGCCAGCAGCCCGATGACAGGATCGACGGGCGAGCAGTACTTC. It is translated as CASSPMTGSTGEQYF.

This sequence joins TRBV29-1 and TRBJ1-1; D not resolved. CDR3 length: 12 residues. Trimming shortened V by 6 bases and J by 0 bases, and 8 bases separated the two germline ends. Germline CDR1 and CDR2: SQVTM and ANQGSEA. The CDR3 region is CSVQSMNTEAFF. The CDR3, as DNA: TGCAGCGTACAAAGCATGAACACTGAAGCTTTCTTT.

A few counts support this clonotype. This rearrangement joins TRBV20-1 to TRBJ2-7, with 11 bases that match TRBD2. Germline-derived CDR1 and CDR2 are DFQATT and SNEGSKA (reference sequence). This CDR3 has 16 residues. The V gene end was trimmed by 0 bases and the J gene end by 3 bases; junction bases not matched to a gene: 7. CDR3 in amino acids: CSARDTSGSLVYEQYF. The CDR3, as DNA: TGCAGTGCTAGAGATACTAGCGGGAGTTTGGTCTACGAGCAGTACTTC.

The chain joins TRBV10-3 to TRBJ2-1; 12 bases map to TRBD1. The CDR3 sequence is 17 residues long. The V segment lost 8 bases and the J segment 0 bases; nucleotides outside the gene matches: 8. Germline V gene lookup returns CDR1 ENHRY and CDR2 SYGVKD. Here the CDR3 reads CAIGDRGQVASYNEQFF. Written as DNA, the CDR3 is TGTGCCATCGGGGACAGGGGGCAGGTGGCCTCCTACAATGAGCAGTTCTTC.

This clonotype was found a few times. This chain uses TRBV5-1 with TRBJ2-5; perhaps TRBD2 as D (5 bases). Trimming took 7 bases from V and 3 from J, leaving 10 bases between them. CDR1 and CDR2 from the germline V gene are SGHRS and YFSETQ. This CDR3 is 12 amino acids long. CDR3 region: CASGAGEETQYF. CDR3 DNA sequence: TGCGCCAGCGGCGCGGGTGAAGAGACCCAGTACTTC.

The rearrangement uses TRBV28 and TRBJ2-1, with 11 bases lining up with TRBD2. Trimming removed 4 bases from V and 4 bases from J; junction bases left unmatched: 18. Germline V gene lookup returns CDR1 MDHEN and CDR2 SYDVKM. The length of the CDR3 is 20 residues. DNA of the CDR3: TGTGCCAGCAGTTGGAAGGTAACCACGGGGACTAGCGGTCGGTACAATGAGCAGTTCTTC. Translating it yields CASSWKVTTGTSGRYNEQFF.

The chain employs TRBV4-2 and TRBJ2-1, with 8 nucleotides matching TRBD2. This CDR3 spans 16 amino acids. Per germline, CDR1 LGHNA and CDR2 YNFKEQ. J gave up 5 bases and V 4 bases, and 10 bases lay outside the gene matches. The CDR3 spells CASSRTGGESNNEQFF. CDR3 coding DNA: TGTGCCAGCAGCCGAACCGGGGGGGAGTCGAACAATGAGCAGTTCTTC.

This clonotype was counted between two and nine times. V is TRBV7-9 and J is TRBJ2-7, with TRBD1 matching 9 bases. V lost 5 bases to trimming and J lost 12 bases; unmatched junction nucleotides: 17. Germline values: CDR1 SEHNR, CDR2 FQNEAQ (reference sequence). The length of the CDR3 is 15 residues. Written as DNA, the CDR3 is TGTGCCAGCAGCCAGACCGGGACAGGGATAAAGCGGTGGTACTTC. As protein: CASSQTGTGIKRWYF.

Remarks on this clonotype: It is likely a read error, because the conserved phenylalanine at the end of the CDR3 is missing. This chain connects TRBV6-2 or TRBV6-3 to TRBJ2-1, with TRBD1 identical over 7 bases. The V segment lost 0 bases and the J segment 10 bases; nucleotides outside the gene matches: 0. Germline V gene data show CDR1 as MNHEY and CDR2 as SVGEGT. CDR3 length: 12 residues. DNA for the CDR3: TGTGCCAGCAGTTACTCAGGGGGCGAGCAGTTCTCC. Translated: CASSYSGGEQFS.

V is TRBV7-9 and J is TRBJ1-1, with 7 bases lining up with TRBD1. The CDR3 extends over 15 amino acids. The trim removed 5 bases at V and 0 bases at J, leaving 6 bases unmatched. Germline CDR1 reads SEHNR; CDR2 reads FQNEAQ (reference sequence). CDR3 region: CASSPSTGLNTEAFF. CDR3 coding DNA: TGTGCCAGCAGCCCGTCGACAGGGCTGAACACTGAAGCTTTCTTT.

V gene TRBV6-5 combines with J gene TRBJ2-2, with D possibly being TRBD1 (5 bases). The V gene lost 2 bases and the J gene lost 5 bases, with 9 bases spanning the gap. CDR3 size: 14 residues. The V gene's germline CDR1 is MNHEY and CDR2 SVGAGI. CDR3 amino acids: CASSYGRVTGELFF. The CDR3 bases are TGTGCCAGCAGTTACGGCAGGGTAACCGGGGAGCTGTTTTTT.

The CDR3 spells CAWSVLWRPANTEAFF. The CDR3, as DNA: TGTGCCTGGAGTGTACTGTGGAGGCCTGCTAACACTGAAGCTTTCTTT. The J gene is TRBJ1-1, the V gene TRBV30; no clear D gene. This CDR3 region has 16 residues. The germline gives CDR1 GTSNPN, CDR2 SVGIG (reference sequence). V gave up 0 bases and J gave up 2 bases, with 16 bases separating them.

The CDR3 loop is CASSFRLLNTEAFF. The CDR3, as DNA: TGTGCCAGCAGCTTCCGGCTGCTGAACACTGAAGCTTTCTTT. The rearrangement uses TRBV11-3 and TRBJ1-1; D is ambiguous. This CDR3 comprises 14 residues. The V gene lost 3 bases and the J gene lost 0 bases, with 8 bases spanning the gap. CDR1 is SGHNT and CDR2 is YENEEA in the germline V gene.

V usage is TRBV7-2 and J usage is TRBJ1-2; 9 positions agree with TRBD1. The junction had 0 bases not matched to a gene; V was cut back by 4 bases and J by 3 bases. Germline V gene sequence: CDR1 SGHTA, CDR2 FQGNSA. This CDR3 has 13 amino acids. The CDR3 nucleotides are TGTGCCAGCAGCTACAGGGGGCACTATGGCTACACCTTC. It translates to CASSYRGHYGYTF.

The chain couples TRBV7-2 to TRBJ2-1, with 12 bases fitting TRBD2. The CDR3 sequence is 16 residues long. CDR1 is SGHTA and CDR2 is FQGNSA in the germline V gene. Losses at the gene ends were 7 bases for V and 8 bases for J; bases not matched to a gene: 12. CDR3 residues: CASTQNGLAGQDEQFF. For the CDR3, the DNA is TGTGCCAGCACCCAGAACGGACTAGCGGGACAGGATGAGCAGTTCTTC.

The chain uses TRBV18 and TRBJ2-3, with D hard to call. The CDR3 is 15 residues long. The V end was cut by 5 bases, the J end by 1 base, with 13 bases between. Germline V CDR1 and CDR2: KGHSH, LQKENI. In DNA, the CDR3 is TGTGCCAGCTCAGGCGGTTATGGACGCACAGATACGCAGTATTTT. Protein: CASSGGYGRTDTQYF.

CDR3 sequence: CASRPDGHYGYTF. The DNA for the CDR3 is TGTGCCAGCAGACCCGACGGGCACTATGGCTACACCTTC. V is TRBV2 and J is TRBJ1-2, with no clear D. With 6 bases removed from V and 3 bases from J, the gap between germline ends came to 11 bases. In germline, CDR1 is SNHLY, CDR2 FYNNEI. CDR3 length equals 13 residues.

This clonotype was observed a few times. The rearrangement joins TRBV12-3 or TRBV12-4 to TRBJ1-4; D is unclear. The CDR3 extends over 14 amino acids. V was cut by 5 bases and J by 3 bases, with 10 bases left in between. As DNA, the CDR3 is TGTGCCAGCAGTGGCAGAGATTCTAATGAAAAACTGTTTTTT. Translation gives CASSGRDSNEKLFF.

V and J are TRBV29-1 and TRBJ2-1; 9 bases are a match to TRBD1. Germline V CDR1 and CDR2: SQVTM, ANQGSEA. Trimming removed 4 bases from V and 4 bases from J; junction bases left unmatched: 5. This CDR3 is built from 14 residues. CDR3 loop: CSVGTGDTYNEQFF. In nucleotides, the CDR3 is TGCAGCGTTGGGACAGGGGACACTTACAATGAGCAGTTCTTC.

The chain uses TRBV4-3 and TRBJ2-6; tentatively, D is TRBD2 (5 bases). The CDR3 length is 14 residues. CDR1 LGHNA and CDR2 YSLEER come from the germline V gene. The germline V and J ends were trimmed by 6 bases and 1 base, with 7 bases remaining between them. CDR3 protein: CASSTRSGANVLTF. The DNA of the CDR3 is TGCGCCAGCAGTACTAGATCTGGGGCCAACGTCCTGACTTTC.

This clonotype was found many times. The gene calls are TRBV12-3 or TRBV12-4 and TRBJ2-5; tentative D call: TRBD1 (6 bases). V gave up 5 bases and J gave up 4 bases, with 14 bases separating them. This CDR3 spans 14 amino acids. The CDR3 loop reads CASSSQGRRETQYF. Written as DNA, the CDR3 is TGTGCCAGCAGTAGCCAGGGGAGACGAGAGACCCAGTACTTC.

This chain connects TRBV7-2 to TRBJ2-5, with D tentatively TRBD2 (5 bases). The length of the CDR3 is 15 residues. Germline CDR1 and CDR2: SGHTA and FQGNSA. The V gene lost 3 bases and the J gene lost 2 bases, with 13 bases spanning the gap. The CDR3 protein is CASSFGLRTQETQYF. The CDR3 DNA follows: TGTGCCAGCAGCTTCGGGTTACGGACTCAAGAGACCCAGTACTTC.